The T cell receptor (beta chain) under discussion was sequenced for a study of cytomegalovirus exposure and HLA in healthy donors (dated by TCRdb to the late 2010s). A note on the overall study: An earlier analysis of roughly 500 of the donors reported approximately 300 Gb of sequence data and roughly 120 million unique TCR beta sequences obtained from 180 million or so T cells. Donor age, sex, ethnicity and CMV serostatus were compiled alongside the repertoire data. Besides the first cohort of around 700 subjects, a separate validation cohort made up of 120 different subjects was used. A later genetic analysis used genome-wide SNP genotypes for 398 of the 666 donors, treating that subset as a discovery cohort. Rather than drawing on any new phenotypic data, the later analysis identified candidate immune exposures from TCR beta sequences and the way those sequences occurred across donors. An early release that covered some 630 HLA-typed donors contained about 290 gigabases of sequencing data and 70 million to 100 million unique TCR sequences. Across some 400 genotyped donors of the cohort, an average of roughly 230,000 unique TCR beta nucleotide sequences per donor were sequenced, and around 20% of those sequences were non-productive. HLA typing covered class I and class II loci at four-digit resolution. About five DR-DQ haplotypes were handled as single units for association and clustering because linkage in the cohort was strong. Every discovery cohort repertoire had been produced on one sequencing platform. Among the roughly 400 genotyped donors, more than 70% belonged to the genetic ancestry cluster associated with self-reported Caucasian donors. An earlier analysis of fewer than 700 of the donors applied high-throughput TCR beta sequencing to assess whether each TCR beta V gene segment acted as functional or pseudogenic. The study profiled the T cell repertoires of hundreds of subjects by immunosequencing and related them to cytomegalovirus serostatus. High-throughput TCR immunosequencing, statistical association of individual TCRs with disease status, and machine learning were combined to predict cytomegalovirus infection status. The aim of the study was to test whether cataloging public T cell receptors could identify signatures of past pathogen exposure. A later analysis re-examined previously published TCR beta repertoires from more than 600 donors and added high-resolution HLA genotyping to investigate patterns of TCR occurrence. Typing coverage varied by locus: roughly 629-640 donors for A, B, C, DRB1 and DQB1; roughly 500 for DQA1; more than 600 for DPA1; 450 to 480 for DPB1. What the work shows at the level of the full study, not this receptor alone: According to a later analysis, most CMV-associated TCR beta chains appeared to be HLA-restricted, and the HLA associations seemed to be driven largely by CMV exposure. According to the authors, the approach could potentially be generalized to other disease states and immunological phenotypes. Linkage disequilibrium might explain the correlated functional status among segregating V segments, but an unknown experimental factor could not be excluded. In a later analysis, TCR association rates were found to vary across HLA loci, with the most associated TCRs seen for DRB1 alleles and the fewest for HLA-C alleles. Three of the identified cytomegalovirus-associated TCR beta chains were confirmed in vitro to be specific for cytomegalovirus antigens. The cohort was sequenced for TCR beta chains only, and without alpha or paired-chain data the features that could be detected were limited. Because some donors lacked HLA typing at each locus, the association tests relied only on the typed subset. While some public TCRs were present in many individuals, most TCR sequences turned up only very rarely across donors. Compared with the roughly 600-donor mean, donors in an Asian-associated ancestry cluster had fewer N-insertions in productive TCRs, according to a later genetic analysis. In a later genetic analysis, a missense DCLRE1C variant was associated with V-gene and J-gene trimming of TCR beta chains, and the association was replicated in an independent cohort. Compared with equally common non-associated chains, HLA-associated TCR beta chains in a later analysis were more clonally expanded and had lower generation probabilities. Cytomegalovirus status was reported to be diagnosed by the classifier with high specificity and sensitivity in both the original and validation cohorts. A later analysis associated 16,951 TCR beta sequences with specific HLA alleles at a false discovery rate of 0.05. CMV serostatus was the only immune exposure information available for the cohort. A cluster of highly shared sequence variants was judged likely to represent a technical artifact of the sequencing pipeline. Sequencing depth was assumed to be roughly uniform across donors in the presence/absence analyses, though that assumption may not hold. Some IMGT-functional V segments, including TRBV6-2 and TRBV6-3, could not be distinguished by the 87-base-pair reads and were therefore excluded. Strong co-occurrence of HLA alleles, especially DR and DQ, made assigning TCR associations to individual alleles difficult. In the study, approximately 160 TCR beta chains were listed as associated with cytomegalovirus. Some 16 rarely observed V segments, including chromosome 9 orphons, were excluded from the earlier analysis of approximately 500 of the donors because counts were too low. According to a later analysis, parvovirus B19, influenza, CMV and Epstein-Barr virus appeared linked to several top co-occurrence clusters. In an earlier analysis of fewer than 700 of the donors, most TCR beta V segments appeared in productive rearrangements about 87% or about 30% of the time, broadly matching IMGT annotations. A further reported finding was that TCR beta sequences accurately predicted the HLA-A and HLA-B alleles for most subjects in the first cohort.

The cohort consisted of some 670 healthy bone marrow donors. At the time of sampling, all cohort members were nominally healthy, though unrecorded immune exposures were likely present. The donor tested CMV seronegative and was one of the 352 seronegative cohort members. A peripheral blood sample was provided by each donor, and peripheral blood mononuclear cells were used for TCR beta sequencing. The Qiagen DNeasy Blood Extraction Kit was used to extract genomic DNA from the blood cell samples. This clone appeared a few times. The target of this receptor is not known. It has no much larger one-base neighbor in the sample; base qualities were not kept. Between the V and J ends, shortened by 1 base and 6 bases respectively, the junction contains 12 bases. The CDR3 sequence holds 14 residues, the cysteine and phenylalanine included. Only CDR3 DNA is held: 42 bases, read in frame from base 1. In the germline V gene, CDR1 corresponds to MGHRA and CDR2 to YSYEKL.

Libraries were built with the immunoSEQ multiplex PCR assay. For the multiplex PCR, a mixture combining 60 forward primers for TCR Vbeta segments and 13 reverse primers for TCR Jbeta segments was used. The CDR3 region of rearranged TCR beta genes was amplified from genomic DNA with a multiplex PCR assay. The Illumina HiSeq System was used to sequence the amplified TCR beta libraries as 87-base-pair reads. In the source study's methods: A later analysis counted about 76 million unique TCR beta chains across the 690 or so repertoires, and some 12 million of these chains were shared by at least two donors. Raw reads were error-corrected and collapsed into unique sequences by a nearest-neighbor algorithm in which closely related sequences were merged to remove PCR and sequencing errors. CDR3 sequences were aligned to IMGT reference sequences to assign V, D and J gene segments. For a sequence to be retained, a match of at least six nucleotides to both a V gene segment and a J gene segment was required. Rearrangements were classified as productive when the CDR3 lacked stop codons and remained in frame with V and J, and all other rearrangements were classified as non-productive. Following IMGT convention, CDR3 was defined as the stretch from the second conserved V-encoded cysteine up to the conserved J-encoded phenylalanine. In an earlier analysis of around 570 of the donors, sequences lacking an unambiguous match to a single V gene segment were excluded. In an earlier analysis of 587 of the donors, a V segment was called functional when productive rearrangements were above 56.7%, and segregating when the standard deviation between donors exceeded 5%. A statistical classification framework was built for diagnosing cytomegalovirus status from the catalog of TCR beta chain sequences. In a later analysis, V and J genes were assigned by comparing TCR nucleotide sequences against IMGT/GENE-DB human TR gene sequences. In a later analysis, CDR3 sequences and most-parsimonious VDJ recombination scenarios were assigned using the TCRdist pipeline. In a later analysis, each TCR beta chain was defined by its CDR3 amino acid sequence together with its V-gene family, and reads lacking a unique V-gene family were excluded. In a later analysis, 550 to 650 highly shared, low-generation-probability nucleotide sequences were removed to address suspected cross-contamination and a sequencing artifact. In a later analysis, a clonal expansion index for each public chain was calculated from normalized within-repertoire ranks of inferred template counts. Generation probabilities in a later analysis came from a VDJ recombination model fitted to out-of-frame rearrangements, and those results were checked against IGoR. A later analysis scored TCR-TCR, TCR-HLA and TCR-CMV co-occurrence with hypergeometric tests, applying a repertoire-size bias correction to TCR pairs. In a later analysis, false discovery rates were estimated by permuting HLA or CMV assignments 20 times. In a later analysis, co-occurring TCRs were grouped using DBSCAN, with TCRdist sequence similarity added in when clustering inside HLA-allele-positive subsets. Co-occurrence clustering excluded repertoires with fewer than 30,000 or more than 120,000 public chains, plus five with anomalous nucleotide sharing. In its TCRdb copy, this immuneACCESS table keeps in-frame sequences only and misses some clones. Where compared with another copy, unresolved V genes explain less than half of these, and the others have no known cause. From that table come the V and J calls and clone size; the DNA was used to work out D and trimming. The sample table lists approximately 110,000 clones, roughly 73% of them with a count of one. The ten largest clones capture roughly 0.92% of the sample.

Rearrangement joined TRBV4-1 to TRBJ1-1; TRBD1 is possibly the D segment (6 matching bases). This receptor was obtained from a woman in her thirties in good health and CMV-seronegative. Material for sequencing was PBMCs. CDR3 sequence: CASSQGQASPEAFF. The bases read TGCGCCAGCAGCCAAGGACAGGCGTCCCCTGAAGCTTTCTTT.